This T cell receptor (beta chain) was sequenced during a study of blood T cells in healthy people across ages. Germline lookup yields CDR1 DFQATT and CDR2 SNEGSKA (reference sequence). The CDR3 covers 12 residues. At least 6 million PBMCs were isolated per sample. With regard to this clonotype: The junction departs from the called germline gene at one end, perhaps through a read error.

A sample-barcoded 5' primer and a J-beta primer mix were used in a second PCR of roughly 6 to 11 cycles. Each cDNA molecule received a tag from a template-switch adaptor that had 12 random nucleotides. In TCRdb, the 5' RACE reads were re-called with MiXCR into one record per CDR3 protein. Altogether roughly 900,000 distinct CDR3 sequences are present, more than 25% being singletons, with the ten largest covering around 15%. This TCR was sampled from a woman of 80 years or more in good health. V gene TRBV20-1 combines with J gene TRBJ1-2; no reliable D call. The sequencing sample was made of blood. The chain's CDR3 is CRASRRTYGYTF. For the CDR3, the DNA is TGCAGGGCTAGCAGGAGGACTTATGGCTACACCTTC.